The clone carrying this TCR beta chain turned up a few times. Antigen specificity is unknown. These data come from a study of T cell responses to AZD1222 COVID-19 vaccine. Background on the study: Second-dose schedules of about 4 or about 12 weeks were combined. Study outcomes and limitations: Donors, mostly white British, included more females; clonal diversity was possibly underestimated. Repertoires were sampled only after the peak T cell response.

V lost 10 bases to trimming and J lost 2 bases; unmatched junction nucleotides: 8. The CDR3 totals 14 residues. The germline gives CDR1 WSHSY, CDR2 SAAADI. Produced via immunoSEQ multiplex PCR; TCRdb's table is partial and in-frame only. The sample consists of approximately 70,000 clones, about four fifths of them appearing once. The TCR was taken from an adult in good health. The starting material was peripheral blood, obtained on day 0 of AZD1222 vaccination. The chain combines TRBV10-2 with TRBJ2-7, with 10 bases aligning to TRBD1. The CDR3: CATDVGTGAYEQYF. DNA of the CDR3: TGCGCCACCGATGTCGGGACAGGGGCCTACGAGCAGTACTTC.